Shown below are 29 T cell receptor beta chains from a single sample sequenced in a study of CD8 T cells in ankylosing spondylitis. TCRdb ran MiXCR on the 5' RACE reads and lists one entry per CDR3 protein. The top ten hold roughly 5% of the sample, which has some 87,000 distinct CDR3 sequences, about 8.8% seen once. The sequencing input was blood, either unsorted or a sorted T cell fraction (not recorded which). Source of these receptors: a male donor with ankylosing spondylitis or in good health (not recorded which).

This clonotype showed up just a few times. The chain links TRBV20-1 to TRBJ2-1; weak D call: TRBD1 (6 bases). This CDR3 is 15 amino acids long. Germline V CDR1 and CDR2: DFQATT, SNEGSKA (reference sequence). V was shortened by 4 bases and J by 4 bases, with 17 bases between the two germline ends. CDR3 sequence (DNA): TGCAGTGCTACGGGCCCCGGGACAACGTACAATGAGCAGTTCTTC. This codes for CSATGPGTTYNEQFF.

There are many counts of this clonotype. The chain has TRBV10-2 and TRBJ2-1; D is possibly TRBD1 (6 bases). Trimming took off 7 bases at V and 3 bases at J, with 13 bases between the two ends. Germline CDR1 and CDR2: WSHSY and SAAADI. This CDR3 contains 14 residues. CDR3 amino acids: CASKPGHNYNEQFF. The CDR3, as DNA: TGCGCCAGCAAACCGGGACACAACTACAATGAGCAGTTCTTC.

The chain combines TRBV4-2 with TRBJ2-2; 8 bases are a match to TRBD2. The germline gives CDR1 LGHNA, CDR2 YNFKEQ. This CDR3 is built from 15 residues. With 2 bases clipped from V and 2 bases from J, the junction kept 1 base outside the gene matches. CDR3 residues: CASSQRGGNTGELFF. DNA of the CDR3: TGTGCCAGCAGCCAACGGGGGGGCAACACCGGGGAGCTGTTTTTT.

This clonotype was counted many times. The chain combines TRBV28 with TRBJ1-6; 8 positions agree with TRBD1. CDR1 and CDR2 (germline): MDHEN, SYDVKM. This CDR3 has 15 amino acids. Unmatched junction bases numbered 8, after V lost 7 bases and J lost 6 bases. The CDR3 nucleotides read TGTGCCAGCACCTTGACAGGGGCTGCTAATTCACCCCTCCACTTT. This codes for CASTLTGAANSPLHF. The variable domain in full, completed from reference TRBV28 and TRBJ1-6, reads DVKVTQSSRYLVKRTGEKVFLECVQDMDHENMFWYRQDPGLGLRLIYFSYDVKMKEKGDIPEGYSVSREKKERFSLILESASTNQTSMYLCASTLTGAANSPLHFGNGTRLTVT.

This chain uses TRBV20-1 with TRBJ1-2; TRBD1 matches at 7 bases. This CDR3 region has 15 residues. CDR1 is DFQATT, CDR2 SNEGSKA, per germline (reference sequence). V lost 4 bases to trimming and J lost 3 bases; unmatched junction nucleotides: 11. The CDR3 loop is CSATGGQANDYGYTF. The CDR3 DNA follows: TGCAGTGCTACCGGCGGACAGGCGAATGACTATGGCTACACCTTC.

The sample holds many counts of this clonotype. The J gene is TRBJ1-5, the V gene TRBV10-3; D perhaps matches TRBD1 (6 bases). V was pared by 1 base and J by 3 bases, with 10 bases between. Per germline, CDR1 ENHRY and CDR2 SYGVKD. The CDR3 has 15 amino acids. This CDR3 is CAISEYGTPNQPQHF. For the CDR3, the DNA is TGTGCCATCAGTGAGTACGGGACACCCAATCAGCCCCAGCATTTT.

The table lists this clonotype with a few counts. This chain joins TRBV7-3 and TRBJ2-5, with TRBD2 matching over 9 bases. This CDR3 is built from 16 residues. The J segment lost 5 bases and the V segment lost 2 bases, leaving 9 bases of the junction unmatched. Germline values: CDR1 SGHTA, CDR2 FQGTGA. In DNA form, the CDR3 reads TGTGCCAGCAGCTTACTGGGGACTAGCTACCGTGAGACCCAGTACTTC. This codes for CASSLLGTSYRETQYF.

This clonotype was counted ten times or more. This rearrangement joins TRBV10-3 to TRBJ2-7; TRBD2 agrees at 11 bases. V shed 1 base, J shed 7 bases, and the junction held 3 bases outside the gene matches. The CDR3 covers 14 residues. Germline V CDR1 and CDR2: ENHRY, SYGVKD. CDR3 region: CAISELIAGGEQYF. The CDR3, as DNA: TGTGCCATCAGTGAGTTAATAGCGGGGGGGGAGCAGTACTTC.

The table lists this clonotype with a few counts. CDR3 nucleotides: TGTGCCAGCATGGGCCAGCGGGGGACCCAAGAGACCCAGTACTTC. The encoded protein is CASMGQRGTQETQYF. This chain links TRBV28 with TRBJ2-5; 8 bases fit TRBD2. CDR1 MDHEN and CDR2 SYDVKM come from the germline V gene. V lost 7 bases, J lost 1 base, and 8 bases stayed unmatched. The CDR3 covers 15 residues.

This clonotype was detected ten times or more. The chain recombines TRBV5-4 with TRBJ2-1; D is perhaps TRBD1 (6 bases). This CDR3 is built from 15 residues. The V and J ends lost 4 bases and 3 bases respectively, with 14 bases between them. CDR1 and CDR2 from the germline V gene are SGHNT and YYREEE (reference sequence). The CDR3 loop is CASSLFDRNYNEQFF. CDR3 bases: TGTGCCAGCAGCCTTTTCGACAGGAACTACAATGAGCAGTTCTTC.

This clonotype was counted many times. The gene calls are TRBV12-3 or TRBV12-4 and TRBJ2-3, with TRBD2 matching over 7 bases. The CDR3 contains 15 residues. V shed 5 bases and J 5 bases; nucleotides not matched to a gene: 10. The DNA for the CDR3 is TGTGCCAGCAGTCTGGGAGGGAGCGGGTTAGATACGCAGTATTTT. It specifies CASSLGGSGLDTQYF.

In this sample, this clonotype turned up many times. The chain employs TRBV29-1 and TRBJ1-2; D is undetermined. The CDR3 contains 12 residues. Trimming shortened V by 3 bases and J by 4 bases, and 9 bases separated the two germline ends. CDR1 SQVTM and CDR2 ANQGSEA come from the germline V gene. Here the CDR3 reads CSVDPQSYGYTF. Here the CDR3 DNA reads TGCAGCGTTGATCCCCAGTCCTATGGCTACACCTTC.

This clonotype was recorded at least ten times. The chain recombines TRBV28 with TRBJ1-6; the D gene is possibly TRBD1 (5 bases). V lost 6 bases to trimming and J lost 0 bases, with 12 bases between them. CDR1 is MDHEN and CDR2 is SYDVKM in the germline V gene. The CDR3 covers 16 residues. Here the CDR3 DNA reads TGTGCCAGCAGGAAAGACAGACGCTCCTATAATTCACCCCTCCACTTT. Protein sequence: CASRKDRRSYNSPLHF.

This clonotype showed up many times. The V gene is TRBV5-1, the J gene TRBJ2-2; a weak D match, TRBD2 (6 bases). Looked up from germline, CDR1 is SGHRS and CDR2 is YFSETQ. This CDR3 has 17 residues. V was cut by 1 base and J by 0 bases, with 13 bases left in between. The DNA of the CDR3 is TGCGCCAGCAGCTTGAGGATTAGCGGCTCGAACACCGGGGAGCTGTTTTTT. As protein: CASSLRISGSNTGELFF. Full variable domain (remainder filled in from reference TRBV5-1 and TRBJ2-2): KAGVTQTPRYLIKTRGQQVTLSCSPISGHRSVSWYQQTPGQGLQFLFEYFSETQRNKGNFPGRFSGRQFSNSRSEMNVSTLELGDSALYLCASSLRISGSNTGELFFGEGSRLTVL.

Details on this clonotype: A much larger clone lies a single base off, so this may be a read error. The rearrangement links TRBV2 to TRBJ2-3; weak D call: TRBD1 (6 bases). The CDR3 runs 16 residues. The germline V gene has CDR1 SNHLY and CDR2 FYNNEI. The CDR3 DNA reads as TGTGCCGGCAGTCCCACAGGGTCTCTCCACACAGATACGCAGTATTTT. Protein: CAGSPTGSLHTDTQYF.

This clonotype has a count of ten or more. The V gene is TRBV6-1, the J gene TRBJ2-1; 7 bases align to TRBD1. The V gene's germline CDR1 is MNHNS and CDR2 SASEGT. Germline trimming cut 6 bases from V and 3 bases from J; bases unmatched to any gene: 8. CDR3 size: 15 residues. The CDR3 loop reads CASRTDRTHYNEQFF. Here the CDR3 DNA reads TGTGCCAGCAGGACGGACAGGACCCACTACAATGAGCAGTTCTTC.

This clonotype was detected ten times or more. The rearrangement joins TRBV27 to TRBJ2-1, with D perhaps TRBD2 (6 bases). V shed 5 bases and J shed 6 bases, with 11 bases lying between them. Germline V gene sequence: CDR1 MNHEY, CDR2 SMNVEV (reference sequence). The CDR3 runs 13 residues. CDR3 nucleotide sequence: TGTGCCAGCAGTATCGGGGGAATCAATGAGCAGTTCTTC. This translates into CASSIGGINEQFF.

Ten or more counts support this clonotype. V and J are TRBV5-5 and TRBJ2-5; maybe TRBD2 (5 bases). CDR1 and CDR2 from the germline V gene are SGHKS and YYEKEE (reference sequence). The CDR3 loop spans 14 amino acids. With 2 bases removed from V and 1 base from J, the gap between germline ends came to 9 bases. The DNA for the CDR3 is TGTGCCAGCAGCTTCACCGGGGTCCAAGAGACCCAGTACTTC. Amino acid sequence: CASSFTGVQETQYF.

The table lists this clonotype with a few counts. This rearrangement joins TRBV7-9 to TRBJ1-2; D call uncertain. CDR1 SEHNR and CDR2 FQNEAQ come from the germline V gene (reference sequence). This CDR3 spans 16 amino acids. The V and J ends lost 4 bases and 4 bases respectively, with 19 bases between them. Here the CDR3 reads CASSSPGIQSLYGYTF. CDR3 nucleotide sequence: TGTGCCAGCAGCTCCCCTGGGATACAGAGTCTCTATGGCTACACCTTC.

This clonotype was counted many times. The chain is built from TRBV7-6 and TRBJ2-7; D is undetermined. V lost 3 bases and J lost 2, with 11 bases in between. The CDR3 sequence is 14 residues long. Germline V gene sequence: CDR1 SGHVS, CDR2 FNYEAQ. This CDR3 is CASSFPPPAYEQYF. CDR3 bases: TGTGCCAGCAGCTTTCCCCCACCCGCCTACGAGCAGTACTTC.

V is TRBV13 and J is TRBJ2-2; D remains unclear. Germline V gene sequence: CDR1 PRHDT, CDR2 FYEKMQ (reference sequence). V dropped 8 bases and J dropped 6 bases, with 16 bases sitting between them. The CDR3 totals 14 residues. CDR3 region: CASVDGAGSGELFF. The CDR3 DNA reads TGTGCCAGCGTGGATGGCGCCGGGTCCGGGGAGCTGTTTTTT.

As concerns this clonotype: It may be a read error: a sequence one base away is much more abundant. The gene calls are TRBV6-2 or TRBV6-3 and TRBJ1-6; 7 bases are a match to TRBD1. CDR3 length equals 13 residues. Germline V gene data show CDR1 as MNHEY and CDR2 as SVGEGT. The CDR3, as DNA: TGTGCCAGCAGTTACTCACAGGGGTCACCCCCCCACTTT. It yields the protein CASSYSQGSPPHF.

A few counts support this clonotype. The V call is TRBV2, the J call TRBJ2-1; no clear D gene. The germline CDR1 and CDR2 sequences are SNHLY and FYNNEI. The CDR3 is 15 residues long. V was shortened by 0 bases and J by 1 base, with 7 bases between the two germline ends. The CDR3 protein is CASSEASGSYNEQFF. CDR3 nucleotides: TGTGCCAGCAGTGAAGCGTCAGGATCCTACAATGAGCAGTTCTTC.

This clonotype was seen at least ten times. The chain links TRBV27 to TRBJ1-1; D not certain. V shed 5 bases and J shed 0 bases, with 13 bases lying between them. The germline V gene has CDR1 MNHEY and CDR2 SMNVEV (reference sequence). This CDR3 has 15 amino acids. The CDR3 DNA follows: TGTGCCAGCAGTGCACTCGGCCAGATGAACACTGAAGCTTTCTTT. Its protein product is CASSALGQMNTEAFF.

This clonotype was counted ten times or more. This chain links TRBV7-6 with TRBJ2-1, with TRBD2 matching 9 bases. The CDR3 extends over 16 amino acids. Germline CDR1 and CDR2: SGHVS and FNYEAQ. Unmatched junction bases numbered 7, after V lost 0 bases and J lost 7 bases. The CDR3 reads CASSLAEAGGLNEQFF. CDR3 nucleotides: TGTGCCAGCAGCTTAGCGGAAGCGGGGGGTTTAAATGAGCAGTTCTTC.

Only a few counts were recorded for this clonotype. This sequence joins TRBV18 and TRBJ1-2; D is undetermined. The V end lost 3 bases, the J end lost 1 base, and 15 bases lay between the germline ends. The CDR3 covers 16 residues. CDR1 and CDR2 from the germline V gene are KGHSH and LQKENI. The CDR3 bases are TGTGCCAGCTCACCCGCGGGAGGGCCGGATAACTATGGCTACACCTTC. Protein: CASSPAGGPDNYGYTF. The complete variable domain, with remaining parts taken from reference TRBV18 and TRBJ1-2, reads NAGVMQNPRHLVRRRGQEARLRCSPMKGHSHVYWYRQLPEEGLKFMVYLQKENIIDESGMPKERFSAEFPKEGPSILRIQQVVRGDSAAYFCASSPAGGPDNYGYTFGSGTRLTVV.

This clonotype was counted many times. V usage is TRBV19 and J usage is TRBJ1-3; D unresolved. Germline CDR1 reads LNHDA; CDR2 reads SQIVND (reference sequence). The CDR3 is 16 amino acids. The germline V and J ends were trimmed by 4 bases and 0 bases, with 13 bases remaining between them. The CDR3 loop reads CASSTLTVLSGNTIYF. CDR3 DNA sequence: TGTGCCAGTAGTACCCTGACGGTCCTCTCTGGAAACACCATATATTTT.

In this sample, this clonotype turned up a few times. This rearrangement joins TRBV5-1 to TRBJ2-1; tentatively, D is TRBD2 (5 bases). The CDR3 has 18 amino acids. The ends were cut back, 0 bases at V and 3 bases at J, with 19 bases in the middle. Germline lookup yields CDR1 SGHRS and CDR2 YFSETQ. The CDR3 sequence is CASSLEPPGSQFYNEQFF. In DNA form, the CDR3 reads TGCGCCAGCAGCTTGGAGCCCCCGGGGTCCCAATTCTACAATGAGCAGTTCTTC. Full variable domain (outside the CDR3, taken from reference TRBV5-1 and TRBJ2-1): KAGVTQTPRYLIKTRGQQVTLSCSPISGHRSVSWYQQTPGQGLQFLFEYFSETQRNKGNFPGRFSGRQFSNSRSEMNVSTLELGDSALYLCASSLEPPGSQFYNEQFFGPGTRLTVL.

The rearrangement uses TRBV7-2 and TRBJ2-1; no reliable D call. CDR3 length equals 11 residues. V was shortened by 10 bases and J by 10 bases, with 14 bases between the two germline ends. CDR1 and CDR2 from the germline V gene are SGHTA and FQGNSA. CDR3 in amino acids: CANFRGHEQFF. The CDR3 DNA reads as TGTGCCAACTTTCGTGGGCACGAGCAGTTCTTC. Full variable domain (outside the CDR3, taken from reference TRBV7-2 and TRBJ2-1): GAGVSQSPSNKVTEKGKDVELRCDPISGHTALYWYRQSLGQGLEFLIYFQGNSAPDKSGLPSDRFSAERTGGSVSTLTIQRTQQEDSAVYLCANFRGHEQFFGPGTRLTVL.